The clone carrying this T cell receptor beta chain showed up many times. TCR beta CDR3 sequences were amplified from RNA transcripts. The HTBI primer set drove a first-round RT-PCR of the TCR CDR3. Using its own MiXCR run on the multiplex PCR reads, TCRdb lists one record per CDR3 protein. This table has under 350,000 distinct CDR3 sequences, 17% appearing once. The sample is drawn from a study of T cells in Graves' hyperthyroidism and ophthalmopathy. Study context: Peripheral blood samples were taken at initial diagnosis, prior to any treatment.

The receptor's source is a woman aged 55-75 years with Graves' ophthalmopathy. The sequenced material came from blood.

The CDR3 spells CASRPLAGGSYEQYF. The CDR3 DNA is TGTGCCAGCAGACCACTAGCGGGGGGCTCCTACGAGCAGTACTTC. The rearrangement joins TRBV2 to TRBJ2-7; 12 positions agree with TRBD2. The V and J ends lost 6 bases and 0 bases, in that order; junction bases with no gene match: 3. The CDR3 is made up of 15 amino acids. Germline V gives CDR1 SNHLY, CDR2 FYNNEI.